This TCR beta chain was recovered during a study of response to subunit inactivated influenza vaccine. TCRdb redid the calling of the RT-PCR reads with MiXCR, one entry per CDR3 protein. The sample contains 710,000 or so distinct CDR3 sequences, less than 20% of which appear only once. Per the germline V gene, CDR1 is SGHRS and CDR2 is YFSETQ. Trimming took off 3 bases at V and 7 bases at J, with 15 bases between the two ends. The CDR3 runs to 14 residues. The rearrangement links TRBV5-1 to TRBJ2-3; D perhaps matches TRBD2 (6 bases). Sequencing was performed on PBMCs from blood, taken 12 days after vaccination. This receptor was taken from a man aged 50-59 years who received an inactivated influenza vaccine. The CDR3 loop reads CASSSGGSVNTQYF. CDR3 nucleotides: TGCGCCAGCAGCTCTGGGGGGTCCGTTAATACGCAGTATTTT.